This T cell receptor (beta chain) stems from a study of radiotherapy plus CTLA-4 blockade in lung cancer. The overall study: Objective responses were observed in about a sixth of patients, and disease control was achieved by roughly 31%. Study-wide results and limits: Expansion of tumor-derived TCR clones was observed in blood after radiotherapy plus ipilimumab.

In regard to this clone: Its antigen is as yet unknown.

Clones were sequenced by immunoSEQ multiplex PCR, and TCRdb holds only the in-frame ones, with some missing. The sample has about 120,000 clones; just under 80% are singletons. Material: peripheral blood, obtained from a patient treated with radiotherapy plus ipilimumab. This clonotype originated in a human donor with non-small cell lung cancer who had a partial response to radiotherapy plus ipilimumab.

Written as DNA, the CDR3 is TGTGCCAGCAGTGTCGCAGGTGTCACCGGGGAGCTGTTTTTT. It translates to CASSVAGVTGELFF. The V and J genes are TRBV25-1 and TRBJ2-2, with D unresolved. Germline CDR1 is MGHDK and CDR2 is SYGVNS. This CDR3 has 14 amino acids. The V end was cut by 4 bases, the J end by 4 bases, with 10 bases between.